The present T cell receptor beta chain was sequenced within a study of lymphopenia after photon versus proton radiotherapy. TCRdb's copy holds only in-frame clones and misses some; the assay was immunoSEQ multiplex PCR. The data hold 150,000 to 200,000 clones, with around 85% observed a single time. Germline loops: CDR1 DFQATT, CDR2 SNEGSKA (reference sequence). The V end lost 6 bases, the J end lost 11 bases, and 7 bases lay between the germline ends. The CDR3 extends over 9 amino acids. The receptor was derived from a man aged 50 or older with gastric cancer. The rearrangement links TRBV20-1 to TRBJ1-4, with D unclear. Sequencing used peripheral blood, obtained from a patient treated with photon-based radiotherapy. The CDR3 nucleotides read TGCAGTGCCACAAAGAAACTGTTTTTT. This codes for CSATKKLFF.